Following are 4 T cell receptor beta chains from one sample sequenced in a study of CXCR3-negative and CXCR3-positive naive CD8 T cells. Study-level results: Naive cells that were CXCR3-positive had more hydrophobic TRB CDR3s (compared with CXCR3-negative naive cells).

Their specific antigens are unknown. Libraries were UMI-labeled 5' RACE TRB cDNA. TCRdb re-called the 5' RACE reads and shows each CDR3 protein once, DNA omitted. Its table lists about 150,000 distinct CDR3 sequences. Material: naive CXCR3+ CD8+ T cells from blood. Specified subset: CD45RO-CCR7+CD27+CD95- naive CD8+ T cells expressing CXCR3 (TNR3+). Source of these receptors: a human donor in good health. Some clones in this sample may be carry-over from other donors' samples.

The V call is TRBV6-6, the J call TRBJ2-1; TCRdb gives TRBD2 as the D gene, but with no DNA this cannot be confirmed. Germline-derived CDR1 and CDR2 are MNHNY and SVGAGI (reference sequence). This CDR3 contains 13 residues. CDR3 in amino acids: CASIELGYNEQFF.

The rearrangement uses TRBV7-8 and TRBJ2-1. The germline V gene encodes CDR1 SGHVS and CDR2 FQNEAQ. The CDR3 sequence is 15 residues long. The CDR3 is CASSLAFSSYNEQFF.

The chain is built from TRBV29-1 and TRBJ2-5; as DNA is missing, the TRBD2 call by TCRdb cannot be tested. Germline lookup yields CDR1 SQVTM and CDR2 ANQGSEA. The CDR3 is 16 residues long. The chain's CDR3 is CSVDGGSGLNQETQYF.

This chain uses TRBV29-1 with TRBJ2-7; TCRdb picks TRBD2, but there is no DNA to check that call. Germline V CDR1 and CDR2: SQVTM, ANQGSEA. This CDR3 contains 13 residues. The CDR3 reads CSVGGLDSNEQYF.